A single sample gave rise to the 17 T cell receptor beta chains below, sequenced in a study of blood T cells in healthy people across ages. With a J-beta primer mix and a sample-barcoded 5' primer, a second PCR ran about 7 to 12 cycles. TCRdb independently ran MiXCR on the 5' RACE reads; one entry per CDR3 protein. The sample holds 650,000 to 900,000 distinct CDR3 sequences, approximately 59% seen once. The sequencing sample was made of blood. These receptors were collected from a man aged 25-45 years in good health.

This clonotype has more than one count but fewer than ten. The chain carries TRBV7-2 and TRBJ2-5; 10 nucleotides match TRBD2. The CDR3 consists of 16 residues. Germline trimming cut 5 bases from V and 3 bases from J; bases unmatched to any gene: 9. Germline CDR1 and CDR2: SGHTA and FQGNSA. This chain's CDR3 is CASSVISSGGKETQYF. As DNA, the CDR3 is TGTGCCAGCAGCGTCATATCTAGCGGGGGCAAAGAGACCCAGTACTTC.

The chain carries TRBV28 and TRBJ2-1; D is unclear. CDR1 and CDR2 (germline): MDHEN, SYDVKM. V lost 10 bases and J 7 bases, leaving 11 bases between the germline ends. The CDR3 spans 11 residues. Here the CDR3 DNA reads TGTGCCACCGGCCTCGGGAATGAGCAGTTCTTC. Protein sequence: CATGLGNEQFF.

This clonotype has a handful of counts. The chain uses TRBV15 and TRBJ2-1; unclear D gene. The germline V and J ends were trimmed by 0 bases and 8 bases, with 11 bases remaining between them. Germline-derived CDR1 and CDR2 are LNHNV and YYDKDF (reference sequence). The CDR3 is made up of 14 amino acids. In DNA form, the CDR3 reads TGTGCCACCAGCAGAGAAAGCCCCCCTGATGAGCAGTTCTTC. Its protein product is CATSRESPPDEQFF.

This clonotype has a handful of counts. This chain uses TRBV7-2 with TRBJ2-3; perhaps TRBD2 as D (6 bases). Germline assignment: CDR1 SGHTA and CDR2 FQGNSA. V was cut by 4 bases and J by 3 bases, with 14 bases left in between. This CDR3 has 15 residues. As DNA, the CDR3 is TGTGCCAGCAGCTCACAAAGCGGGCGGACAGATACGCAGTATTTT. It is translated as CASSSQSGRTDTQYF.

This chain links TRBV7-6 with TRBJ2-7; the D gene is possibly TRBD2 (6 bases). Per germline, CDR1 SGHVS and CDR2 FNYEAQ. The V gene lost 2 bases and the J gene lost 3 bases, with 11 bases spanning the gap. There are 14 residues in the CDR3. The CDR3 protein is CASSLYGSHYEQYF. The CDR3 bases are TGTGCCAGCAGCTTATACGGGAGCCACTACGAGCAGTACTTC.

V is TRBV4-3 and J is TRBJ2-1; TRBD2 matches 10 bases. After removal of 0 bases from V and 10 bases from J, the junction contained 3 bases not matched to a gene. The CDR3 runs 14 residues. Germline CDR1 reads LGHNA; CDR2 reads YSLEER. The CDR3 nucleotides are TGCGCCAGCAGCCAAGAAGAGCGGGGGGGGGAGCAGTTCTTC. It specifies CASSQEERGGEQFF.

This chain joins TRBV2 and TRBJ2-7; 9 nucleotides align to TRBD1. Trimming removed 7 bases from V and 0 bases from J; junction bases left unmatched: 7. CDR1 is SNHLY, CDR2 FYNNEI, per germline. This CDR3 comprises 15 residues. The CDR3 nucleotides read TGTGCCAGCAACGCCGGGACAGGGAGCTCCTACGAGCAGTACTTC. This gives the protein CASNAGTGSSYEQYF.

At least ten counts were recorded for this clonotype. This chain connects TRBV7-2 to TRBJ2-1, with 11 bases fitting TRBD2. Germline lookup yields CDR1 SGHTA and CDR2 FQGNSA. The CDR3 totals 16 residues. V trimming: 5 bases; J trimming: 9 bases; junction bases outside the gene matches: 12. The CDR3 spells CASSPGLAGELGEQFF. The DNA of the CDR3 is TGTGCCAGCAGCCCCGGACTAGCGGGCGAGCTCGGTGAGCAGTTCTTC.

The V gene is TRBV27, the J gene TRBJ2-1; D unresolved. CDR3 length equals 13 residues. Germline loops: CDR1 MNHEY, CDR2 SMNVEV (reference sequence). V was cut by 5 bases and J by 9 bases, with 14 bases left in between. CDR3 sequence reads: CASSPADSSEQFF. The CDR3 coding sequence is TGTGCCAGCAGTCCAGCAGACTCGTCTGAGCAGTTCTTC.

The chain employs TRBV7-2 and TRBJ2-3; 9 bases line up with TRBD1. Germline CDR1 reads SGHTA; CDR2 reads FQGNSA. Trimming took 0 bases from V and 9 from J; bases not matched to a gene: 4. The CDR3 totals 14 residues. The CDR3 spells CASSLAWDRATQYF. As DNA, the CDR3 is TGTGCCAGCAGCTTAGCGTGGGACAGGGCGACGCAGTATTTT.

CDR3 region: CASSTRLSQETQYF. DNA for the CDR3: TGTGCCAGCAGCACACGACTTTCTCAAGAGACCCAGTACTTC. The rearrangement links TRBV7-8 to TRBJ2-5; D remains unclear. The CDR3 length is 14 residues. The germline CDR1 and CDR2 sequences are SGHVS and FQNEAQ. V lost 5 bases and J lost 2, with 12 bases in between.

The genes are TRBV2 and TRBJ2-7; 8 positions agree with TRBD1. V gave up 8 bases and J gave up 3 bases; unmatched junction bases: 9. The CDR3 is made up of 14 amino acids. Germline CDR1 is SNHLY and CDR2 is FYNNEI. The CDR3 region is CASLEDREGYEQYF. The CDR3 DNA follows: TGTGCCAGCCTAGAGGACAGGGAAGGCTACGAGCAGTACTTC.

The count of this clonotype is one. The rearrangement joins TRBV11-2 to TRBJ1-5; D is undetermined. V was cut by 3 bases and J by 4 bases, with 37 bases left in between. Germline-derived CDR1 and CDR2 are SGHAT and FQNNGV. This CDR3 is 23 amino acids long. In DNA, the CDR3 is TGTGCCAGCAGCTTGAGGTTCTCCTGCCCCCTTGGATATCAAGAAAAACTTAATCAGCCCCAGCATTTT. Protein product: CASSLRFSCPLGYQEKLNQPQHF. Filled out from reference TRBV11-2 and TRBJ1-5, the complete variable domain reads EAGVAQSPRYKIIEKRQSVAFWCNPISGHATLYWYQQILGQGPKLLIQFQNNGVVDDSQLPKDRFSAERLKGVDSTLKIQPAKLEDSAVYLCASSLRFSCPLGYQEKLNQPQHFGDGTRLSIL.

CDR3 DNA: TGTGCCAGCAGCCCAGCAGGGGTACCCAAAAACATTCAGTACTTC. Amino acids: CASSPAGVPKNIQYF. V and J are TRBV11-2 and TRBJ2-4, with a tentative D call TRBD1 (6 bases). Germline CDR1 is SGHAT and CDR2 is FQNNGV. V lost 5 bases, J lost 2 bases, and 13 bases lay in between. The CDR3 consists of 15 residues.

This clonotype occurred a few times. The CDR3: CASGGGGGQETQYF. The CDR3 DNA follows: TGTGCCAGCGGTGGCGGGGGGGGTCAAGAGACCCAGTACTTC. This chain uses TRBV28 with TRBJ2-5; TRBD2 matches 9 bases. Germline CDR1 reads MDHEN; CDR2 reads SYDVKM. This CDR3 contains 14 residues. V gave up 8 bases and J gave up 2 bases; unmatched junction bases: 6. The full variable domain, completed using reference TRBV28 and TRBJ2-5, is DVKVTQSSRYLVKRTGEKVFLECVQDMDHENMFWYRQDPGLGLRLIYFSYDVKMKEKGDIPEGYSVSREKKERFSLILESASTNQTSMYLCASGGGGGQETQYFGPGTRLLVL.

This chain links TRBV9 with TRBJ2-3, with 12 bases lining up with TRBD2. Germline V gives CDR1 SGDLS, CDR2 YYNGEE. The junction had 20 bases not matched to a gene; V was cut back by 0 bases and J by 0 bases. The CDR3 runs 23 residues. As DNA, the CDR3 is TGTGCCAGCAGCGTAGAGGTTTCCAGGGCTAGCGGGGGGGCAGGGGCTAGCACAGATACGCAGTATTTT. Protein sequence: CASSVEVSRASGGAGASTDTQYF. Supplemented by reference TRBV9 and TRBJ2-3, the full variable domain reads DSGVTQTPKHLITATGQRVTLRCSPRSGDLSVYWYQQSLDQGLQFLIQYYNGEERAKGNILERFSAQQFPDLHSELNLSSLELGDSALYFCASSVEVSRASGGAGASTDTQYFGPGTRLTVL.

The rearrangement joins TRBV4-3 to TRBJ2-5, with 12 bases aligning to TRBD1. This CDR3 has 17 amino acids. Germline V CDR1 and CDR2: LGHNA, YSLEER. V shed 3 bases, J shed 7 bases, and the junction held 12 bases outside the gene matches. The CDR3 loop reads CASSQELGQGALGTQYF. For the CDR3, the DNA is TGCGCCAGCAGCCAGGAACTGGGACAGGGGGCCTTGGGGACCCAGTACTTC.